This T cell receptor beta chain was sequenced for a study of blood T cell repertoires in COVID-19. At the level of the study: Collection of acute and convalescent COVID-19 samples took place in the United States, Italy and Spain.

In the source study's methods: Estimation of nucleated cell counts relied on the amplification of reference gene primers. The assay was immunoSEQ multiplex PCR, and TCRdb's table has in-frame clones only and misses some. V and J calls and clone size are as listed in that table; D and trimming were resolved from the DNA. The table records roughly 58,000 clones, around 66% of them present only once. This CDR3 is built from 15 residues. CDR1 is MNHEY and CDR2 is SVGAGI in the germline V gene. V lost 5 bases and J lost 2; bases outside the gene matches: 4. Enrolled through a virtual design, the participants were between 18 and 89 years of age and came from 24 US areas.

Sequencing input: PBMCs or T cells enriched from blood (not recorded which). The rearrangement links TRBV6-5 to TRBJ2-3; 10 bases are shared with TRBD2. The sequence was collected from an older woman who had been exposed to COVID-19. The CDR3 is CASSTSGAVTDTQYF. The CDR3 DNA reads TGTGCCAGCAGTACTAGCGGGGCGGTCACAGATACGCAGTATTTT.